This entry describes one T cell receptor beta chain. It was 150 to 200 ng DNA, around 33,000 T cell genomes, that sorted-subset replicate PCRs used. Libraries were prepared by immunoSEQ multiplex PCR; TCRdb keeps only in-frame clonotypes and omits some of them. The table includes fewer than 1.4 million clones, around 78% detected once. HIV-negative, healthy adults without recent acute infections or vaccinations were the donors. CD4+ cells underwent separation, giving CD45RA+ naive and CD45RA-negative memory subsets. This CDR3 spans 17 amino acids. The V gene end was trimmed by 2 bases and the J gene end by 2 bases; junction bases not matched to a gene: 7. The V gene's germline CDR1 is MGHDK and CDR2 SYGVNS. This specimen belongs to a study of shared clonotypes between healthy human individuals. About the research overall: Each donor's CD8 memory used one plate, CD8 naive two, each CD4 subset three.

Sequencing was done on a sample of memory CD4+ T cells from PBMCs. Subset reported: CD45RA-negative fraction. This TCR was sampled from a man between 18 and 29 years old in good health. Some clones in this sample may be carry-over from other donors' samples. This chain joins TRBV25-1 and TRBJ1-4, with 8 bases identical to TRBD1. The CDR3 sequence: CASSERDRGITNEKLFF. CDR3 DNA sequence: TGTGCCAGCAGTGAACGAGACAGGGGTATCACTAATGAAAAACTGTTTTTT.